The sequence of this T cell receptor (beta chain) was determined in a study of T cell changes during pregnancy in multiple sclerosis. The count of this clone is one. Using immunoSEQ multiplex PCR, the repertoire was profiled, and TCRdb retains in-frame clones only, with some absent. The sample has 40,000 or so clones, 85% to 95% seen once. The V end lost 4 bases, the J end lost 2 bases, and 24 bases lay between the germline ends. This CDR3 contains 19 residues. Germline V gene lookup returns CDR1 PRHDT and CDR2 FYEKMQ (reference sequence). The sample here was CD8+ T cells from peripheral blood mononuclear cells, taken in the third trimester of pregnancy. This receptor was obtained from a female donor with multiple sclerosis, enrolled in a pregnancy study. V and J are TRBV13 and TRBJ1-3; D is perhaps TRBD1 (5 bases). The CDR3 nucleotides read TGTGCCAGCAGCTCGGGACTTCTATCTCCCGGGGCCCCTGGAAACACCATATATTTT. This sequence encodes CASSSGLLSPGAPGNTIYF.